There are a few counts of the clone carrying this T cell receptor beta chain. The data originate from a study of control samples from healthy donors and cancer patients. Only in-frame clones appear in the TCRdb table, and some are missing; sequencing was by immunoSEQ multiplex PCR. The sample holds 170,000 or so clones, around 93% seen once. Trimming stripped 4 bases from V and 5 bases from J, with 15 bases between. CDR1 and CDR2 (germline): SGHRS, YFSETQ. The CDR3 covers 14 residues. The gene calls are TRBV5-1 and TRBJ1-1; TRBD1 is a possible D gene (5 bases). The sequencing sample was made of blood. The sequence derives from a man between 18 and 35 years old in good health. CDR3 in DNA: TGCGCCAGCAGCCCCGGGACCCGGGAAACTGAAGCTTTCTTT. Residues: CASSPGTRETEAFF.